This TCR beta chain was sequenced in a study of technical replicates of blood from a few donors. The CDR3 length is 15 residues. CDR1 is SQVTM and CDR2 is ANQGSEA in the germline V gene. With V trimmed by 1 base and J by 4 bases, 5 bases remained unmatched. Profiling relied on immunoSEQ multiplex PCR, and the TCRdb table lists in-frame clones only, not all of them. Of 75,000 to 95,000 clones detected, around 91% appear once; the ten largest clones hold under 0.5%. The TCR comes from a human donor in good health. Sequencing used T cells isolated from PBMCs. V usage is TRBV29-1 and J usage is TRBJ1-2; 11 nucleotides agree with TRBD1. Written as DNA, the CDR3 is TGCAGCGTTGAAGCCAGGACAGGGGGCCTCTATGGCTACACCTTC. It encodes CSVEARTGGLYGYTF.